This TCR beta chain came from a study of post-analysis software for immune sequencing data. Overall study context: Patients had relapsing-remitting, secondary progressive or progressive-relapsing multiple sclerosis; some lacked subtype. Study conclusions and caveats: Compared against controls, patients with multiple sclerosis displayed significantly lower normalized Chao1 diversity. Patients showed TRBV5-6, TRBV5-1 and TRBV20-1 among several TRBV segments more frequent than in controls.

About this clonotype itself: Its target is unknown.

Every TCR beta cDNA library bore unique molecular identifiers. The authors obtained 500,000 or so cDNA molecules from roughly 1 to 10 million T cells. A single record per CDR3 protein comes from TCRdb applying MiXCR to the PCR reads. This sample yields hundreds of thousands of distinct CDR3 sequences, of which roughly 27% are seen a single time; more than 0.55% belongs to the top ten. Trimming at V came to 3 bases and at J to 7 bases, leaving 8 bases not matched to a gene. The CDR3 loop spans 14 amino acids. CDR1 and CDR2 (germline): SQVTM, ANQGSEA. This TCR came from a girl between 10 and 17 years old with multiple sclerosis. Input material: blood. The rearrangement links TRBV29-1 to TRBJ1-1; TRBD1 matches 10 bases. As DNA, the CDR3 is TGCAGCGTTGACCGGACAGGGGGTCTCGGTGAAGCTTTCTTT. Amino acids: CSVDRTGGLGEAFF.